The 13 T cell receptor beta chains presented below share a single source sample, sequenced in a study of cytomegalovirus exposure and HLA in healthy donors. The PCR employed 60 Vbeta primers together with 13 Jbeta primers. Only in-frame clones appear in the TCRdb table, and some are missing; sequencing was by immunoSEQ multiplex PCR. The table has roughly 150,000 clones, approximately 70% seen once; the top ten hold 1.6%. Sequenced input: PBMCs. The receptors were sampled from a woman younger than 35 in good health and CMV-seronegative.

CDR3 in DNA: TGTGCCAGCAGTTACGGGGGGAGCAATCAGCCCCAGCATTTT. Translation: CASSYGGSNQPQHF. J is TRBJ1-5 and V is TRBV6-6, with D possibly being TRBD1 (5 bases). The V and J ends lost 2 bases and 1 base respectively, with 6 bases between them. Germline CDR1 is MNHNY and CDR2 is SVGAGI (reference sequence). The CDR3 sequence is 14 residues long.

J is TRBJ1-2 and V is TRBV28, with 9 bases lining up with TRBD1. Germline V gene data show CDR1 as MDHEN and CDR2 as SYDVKM. The CDR3 loop spans 14 amino acids. Unmatched junction bases numbered 5, after V lost 3 bases and J lost 6 bases. The DNA of the CDR3 is TGTGCCAGCAGTTTCTTACAGGGGGCTGATGGCTACACCTTC. Protein: CASSFLQGADGYTF.

V and J are TRBV2 and TRBJ2-7, with D maybe TRBD1 (5 bases). This CDR3 has 15 amino acids. Germline V CDR1 and CDR2: SNHLY, FYNNEI. Trimming took 1 base from V and 1 from J, leaving 11 bases between them. The CDR3 sequence is CASSEGDSPSYEQYF. DNA of the CDR3: TGTGCCAGCAGTGAAGGCGACAGCCCTTCCTACGAGCAGTACTTC.

The V gene is TRBV9, the J gene TRBJ2-2; a weak D match, TRBD1 (7 bases). CDR1 and CDR2 from the germline V gene are SGDLS and YYNGEE. Trimming took off 1 base at V and 7 bases at J, with 17 bases between the two ends. The CDR3 has 16 amino acids. The CDR3 sequence: CASSVPVPGGIGELFF. Written as DNA, the CDR3 is TGTGCCAGCAGCGTACCCGTGCCAGGGGGGATCGGGGAGCTGTTTTTT. The full variable domain, rest sourced from reference TRBV9 and TRBJ2-2, is DSGVTQTPKHLITATGQRVTLRCSPRSGDLSVYWYQQSLDQGLQFLIQYYNGEERAKGNILERFSAQQFPDLHSELNLSSLELGDSALYFCASSVPVPGGIGELFFGEGSRLTVL.

The chain joins TRBV7-3 to TRBJ2-3; 7 nucleotides line up with TRBD2. V dropped 5 bases and J dropped 1; count of bases not matched to a gene: 3. Germline CDR1 reads SGHTA; CDR2 reads FQGTGA. The CDR3 is made up of 14 amino acids. Here the CDR3 reads CASSRSGGTDTQYF. The CDR3 DNA reads as TGTGCCAGCAGCCGCAGCGGGGGCACAGATACGCAGTATTTT.

This clone occurred a few times. The genes are TRBV2 and TRBJ1-1; 9 bases align to TRBD1. In germline, CDR1 is SNHLY, CDR2 FYNNEI. The CDR3 runs to 14 residues. V lost 5 bases and J lost 5; bases outside the gene matches: 6. The CDR3 nucleotides read TGTGCCAGCAGTTTTGACAGGGGGAGGACTGAAGCTTTCTTT. It yields the protein CASSFDRGRTEAFF.

The genes are TRBV6-1 and TRBJ1-1, with 9 nucleotides matching TRBD1. The germline gives CDR1 MNHNS, CDR2 SASEGT. This CDR3 contains 14 residues. Unmatched junction bases numbered 8, after V lost 7 bases and J lost 5 bases. CDR3 in DNA: TGTGCCAGCAACCCCTGGACAGGGGTGACTGAAGCTTTCTTT. It translates to CASNPWTGVTEAFF.

This clone was seen a handful of times. The J gene is TRBJ1-4, the V gene TRBV7-2; D call uncertain. The V end was cut by 5 bases, the J end by 0 bases, with 13 bases between. The germline V gene encodes CDR1 SGHTA and CDR2 FQGNSA. The CDR3 covers 16 residues. The DNA for the CDR3 is TGTGCCAGCAGCGACGTGCGGTTTGCAACTAATGAAAAACTGTTTTTT. Amino acid sequence: CASSDVRFATNEKLFF.

The chain joins TRBV5-6 to TRBJ2-7; 7 positions agree with TRBD1. The CDR3 totals 12 residues. Germline values: CDR1 SGHDT, CDR2 YYEEEE. The V gene end was trimmed by 0 bases and the J gene end by 8 bases; junction bases not matched to a gene: 2. The CDR3 here is CASSLGRGQQYV. The CDR3 nucleotides read TGTGCCAGCAGCTTGGGAAGGGGGCAGCAGTACGTC.

This sequence joins TRBV5-3 and TRBJ2-1; weak D call: TRBD2 (6 bases). TRBV5-3 is known as an ORF, though its function is uncertain. This CDR3 has 15 residues. Trimming pared 4 bases from V and 3 bases from J, leaving 14 bases between. The CDR3 loop reads CARSATSRHYNEQFF. CDR3 coding DNA: TGTGCCAGAAGCGCAACTAGCAGACACTACAATGAGCAGTTCTTC.

This chain connects TRBV28 to TRBJ1-2; 9 bases agree with TRBD1. The CDR3 contains 15 residues. The germline CDR1 and CDR2 sequences are MDHEN and SYDVKM. V lost 6 bases, J lost 6 bases, and 11 bases stayed unmatched. DNA of the CDR3: TGTGCCAGCAGCCGTTTTCCCGGGACAGGGAATGGCTACACCTTC. Protein: CASSRFPGTGNGYTF.

This clone was picked up a small number of times. This chain connects TRBV9 to TRBJ1-2; TRBD1 might be the D (5 bases). V was clipped by 6 bases and J by 3 bases, with 18 bases between them. CDR3 length equals 15 residues. CDR1 is SGDLS and CDR2 is YYNGEE in the germline V gene. The CDR3 DNA is TGTGCCAGCACTATTTCGGCAGGGACTCACTATGGCTACACCTTC. This sequence encodes CASTISAGTHYGYTF. Filled out from reference TRBV9 and TRBJ1-2, the complete variable domain reads DSGVTQTPKHLITATGQRVTLRCSPRSGDLSVYWYQQSLDQGLQFLIQYYNGEERAKGNILERFSAQQFPDLHSELNLSSLELGDSALYFCASTISAGTHYGYTFGSGTRLTVV.

CDR3 amino acids: CASSAWGDTGELFF. The CDR3 bases are TGTGCCAGCAGCGCATGGGGGGACACCGGGGAGCTGTTTTTT. The chain uses TRBV14 and TRBJ2-2, with a possible D match to TRBD2 (6 bases). CDR3 length: 14 residues. CDR1 and CDR2 from the germline V gene are SGHDN and FVKESK. The ends were cut back, 5 bases at V and 3 bases at J, with 10 bases in the middle.